These 3 T cell receptor beta chains were all obtained from the same sample, sequenced in a study of T cell responses to AZD1222 COVID-19 vaccine. Profiled with immunoSEQ multiplex PCR; TCRdb holds only in-frame clones, not every one. The table includes around 100,000 clones, about 93% detected once. Specimen: peripheral blood, collected on day 0 of AZD1222 vaccination. These receptors were collected from an adult in good health.

This clone was counted once. CDR3 nucleotides: TGTGCCAGCAGTTTCTTTCAACAAGGGACCGGGGAGCTGTTTTTT. Amino acids: CASSFFQQGTGELFF. V gene TRBV11-2 combines with J gene TRBJ2-2, with D uncertain. Trimming took off 6 bases at V and 5 bases at J, with 16 bases between the two ends. The CDR3 is 15 residues long. CDR1 and CDR2 (germline): SGHAT, FQNNGV. The full variable domain, with the rest looked up from reference TRBV11-2 and TRBJ2-2, is EAGVAQSPRYKIIEKRQSVAFWCNPISGHATLYWYQQILGQGPKLLIQFQNNGVVDDSQLPKDRFSAERLKGVDSTLKIQPAKLEDSAVYLCASSFFQQGTGELFFGEGSRLTVL.

As to this clone: This specimen includes other DNA sequences encoding the same CDR3. V and J are TRBV2 and TRBJ1-6, with D unresolved. This CDR3 has 14 residues. V gave up 3 bases and J gave up 5 bases, with 8 bases separating them. Germline-derived CDR1 and CDR2 are SNHLY and FYNNEI. The CDR3 loop reads CASSEVGDNSPLHF. The CDR3 nucleotides are TGTGCCAGCAGTGAGGTTGGGGATAATTCACCCCTCCACTTT.

The rearrangement links TRBV6-1 to TRBJ1-5; TRBD1 agrees at 10 bases. Losses at the gene ends were 1 base for V and 9 bases for J; bases not matched to a gene: 12. In germline, CDR1 is MNHNS, CDR2 SASEGT. The CDR3 is 17 amino acids. The CDR3 loop is CASSEGPTGGGGRPQHF. The CDR3 bases are TGTGCCAGCAGTGAAGGCCCGACAGGGGGCGGGGGTCGGCCCCAGCATTTT.